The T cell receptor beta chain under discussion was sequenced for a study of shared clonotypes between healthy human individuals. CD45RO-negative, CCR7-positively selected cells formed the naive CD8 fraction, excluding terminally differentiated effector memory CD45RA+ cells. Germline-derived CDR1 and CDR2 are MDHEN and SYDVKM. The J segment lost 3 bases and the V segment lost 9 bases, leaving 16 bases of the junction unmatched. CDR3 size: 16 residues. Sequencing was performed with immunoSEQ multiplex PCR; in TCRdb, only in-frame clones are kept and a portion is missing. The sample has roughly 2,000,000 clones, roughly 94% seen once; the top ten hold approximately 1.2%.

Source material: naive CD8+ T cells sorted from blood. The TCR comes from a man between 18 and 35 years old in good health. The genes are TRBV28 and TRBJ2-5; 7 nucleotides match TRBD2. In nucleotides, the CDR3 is TGTGCCAGTTGGACCCAGGGACTAATTGGGGAAGAGACCCAGTACTTC. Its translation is CASWTQGLIGEETQYF.